Sequencing of this T cell receptor beta chain was carried out in a study of cytomegalovirus exposure and HLA in healthy donors. Vbeta (60) and Jbeta (13) primers were used in the PCR. Generated by immunoSEQ multiplex PCR, the TCRdb table keeps only in-frame clones and is missing some. The repertoire table contains under 150,000 clones. Germline V gives CDR1 SGDLS, CDR2 YYNGEE. With 0 bases clipped from V and 4 bases from J, the junction kept 6 bases outside the gene matches. This CDR3 has 15 amino acids. This chain connects TRBV9 to TRBJ1-1; 7 positions match TRBD1. The receptor comes from a man between 40 and 49 years old in good health and CMV-seronegative. The sequenced sample was PBMCs. The CDR3 spells CASSVGNRGGTEAFF. CDR3 coding DNA: TGTGCCAGCAGCGTAGGGAACAGGGGAGGCACTGAAGCTTTCTTT.